This note documents a single T cell receptor beta chain sequence. Antigen unknown. At one boundary the junction diverges from the germline segment, which might be a read error. This specimen comes from a study of cytomegalovirus exposure and HLA in healthy donors. Study-wide background: Among 150 million to 200 million T cells, an earlier analysis found roughly 100 million unique TCR beta sequences.

This PCR relied on a set of 60 Vbeta primers and 13 Jbeta primers. The data were produced by immunoSEQ multiplex PCR, yet TCRdb's version contains in-frame clones alone and is incomplete. Among about 200,000 clones listed, more than 75% were seen once. Study-wide results and caveats: An analysis done earlier found most TCR beta V segments productive about 90% or about 30% of the time. Among donors in an Asian-associated ancestry cluster, a later analysis reportedly found fewer N-insertions than the roughly 650-donor mean.

Per the germline V gene, CDR1 is SEHNR and CDR2 is FQNEAQ (reference sequence). The CDR3 totals 15 residues. This sequence joins TRBV7-9 and TRBJ2-5; 8 bases match TRBD2. The sample consisted of PBMCs. The sequence was obtained from a woman aged 40 to 50 in good health and CMV-seronegative. This CDR3 is CSSTTLRGGQETQYF. The CDR3 DNA is TGTTCCAGCACCACCCTACGGGGGGGACAAGAGACCCAGTACTTC.